This T cell receptor (beta chain) comes out of a study of PD-L1 blockade in urothelial cancer. Overall study context: Most patients, twenty-five of 29, were males with bladder-origin cancer. Findings and limits, study-wide: Where pretreatment blood TCR clonality fell below the median, better survival was predicted.

This CDR3 contains 13 residues. V trimming: 8 bases; J trimming: 8 bases; junction bases outside the gene matches: 8. The germline CDR1 and CDR2 sequences are MNHNY and SVGAGI (reference sequence). TCRdb keeps only in-frame clones here, not all; method: immunoSEQ multiplex PCR. This table has approximately 120,000 clones, roughly 86% appearing once. Of note for this clone: Its antigen is as yet unknown.

Time point specified: peripheral blood 6 weeks after treatment start. Sequences were derived from PBMCs, sampled around atezolizumab (anti-PD-L1) treatment. The gene calls are TRBV6-6 and TRBJ1-4; 7 nucleotides align to TRBD1. The clonotype originates from a man between 45 and 60 years old with urothelial cancer. This chain's CDR3 is CASSGTAREKLFF. The CDR3 DNA sequence: TGTGCCAGCTCCGGGACAGCCAGGGAAAAACTGTTTTTT.